Many counts were recorded for the clone carrying this T cell receptor beta chain. Antigen unknown. The data were obtained in a study of blood T cells in healthy people across ages. Points from the study as a whole: Researchers judged that diversity estimates from one million T cells fell short of true values.

V was clipped by 2 bases and J by 2 bases; unmatched bases: 9. Germline assignment: CDR1 LGHNA and CDR2 YNFKEQ. The CDR3 contains 17 residues. It was with a sample-barcoded 5' primer and a J-beta primer mix that a second PCR of roughly 7 to 12 cycles was run. MiXCR was run by TCRdb on the 5' RACE reads, yielding one entry per CDR3 protein. The sample holds roughly 730,000 distinct CDR3 sequences; roughly three fifths are singletons and the top ten take roughly 24%. What was sequenced was blood. The receptor was isolated from a man aged 35 to 55 in good health. The rearrangement uses TRBV4-2 and TRBJ2-3; the match to TRBD1 covers 8 bases. CDR3 sequence reads: CASSQISGQGVTDTQYF. CDR3 DNA sequence: TGTGCCAGCAGCCAAATATCTGGACAGGGAGTCACAGATACGCAGTATTTT.